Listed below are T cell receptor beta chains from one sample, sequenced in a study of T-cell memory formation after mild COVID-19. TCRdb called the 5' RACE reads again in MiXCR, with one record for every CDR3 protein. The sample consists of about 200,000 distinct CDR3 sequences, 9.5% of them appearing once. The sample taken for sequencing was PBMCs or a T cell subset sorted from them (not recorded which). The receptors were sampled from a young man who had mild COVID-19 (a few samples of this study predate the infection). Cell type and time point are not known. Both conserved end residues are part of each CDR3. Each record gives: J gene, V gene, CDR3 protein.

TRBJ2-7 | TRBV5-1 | CASSLDQGAEQYF
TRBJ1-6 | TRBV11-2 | CASSRTDLVRDSPLHF
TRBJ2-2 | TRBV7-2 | CASSLGQAHTGELFF
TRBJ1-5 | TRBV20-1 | CSARETVKPPQHF
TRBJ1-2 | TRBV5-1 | CASSLEGGYTF
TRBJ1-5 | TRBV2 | CASAPRNQPQHF
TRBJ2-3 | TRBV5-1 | CASSLGPSGGAGTDTQYF
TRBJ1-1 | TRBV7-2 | CASSPFAVNTEAFF
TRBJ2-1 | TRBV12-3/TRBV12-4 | CASSPSGGAGNEQFF
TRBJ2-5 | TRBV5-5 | CASSFFLLGGKETQYF
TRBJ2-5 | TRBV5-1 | CASSTDYRETQYF
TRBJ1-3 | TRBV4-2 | CASSKGHREGNTIYF
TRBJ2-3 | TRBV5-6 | CASSSPTHLYLTDTQYF
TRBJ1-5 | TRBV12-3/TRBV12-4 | CASRADNQPQHF
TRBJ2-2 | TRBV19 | CASSILAGHTGELFF
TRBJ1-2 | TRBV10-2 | CASRDRGLGGYTF
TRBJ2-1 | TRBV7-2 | CASSLVANNEQFF
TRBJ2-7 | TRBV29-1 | CSVAPDRKGEQYF
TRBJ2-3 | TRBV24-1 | CATSDATDSTDTQYF
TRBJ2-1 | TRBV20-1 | CSARETSGGAYEQFF
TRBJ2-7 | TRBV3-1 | CASSQLTGFYEQYF
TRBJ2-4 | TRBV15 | CATSRDFSGTGSNQNIQYF
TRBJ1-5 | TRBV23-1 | CSSSQSRQSNQYSNQPQHF
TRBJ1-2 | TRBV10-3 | CAISESRGLSNYGYTF
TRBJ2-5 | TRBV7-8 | CASSARLAGVRTQYF
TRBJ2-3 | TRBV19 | CASSTQRLSTDTQYF
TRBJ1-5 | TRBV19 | CASSRQPGNSNQPQHF
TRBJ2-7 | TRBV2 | CASRDGVRGYEQYF
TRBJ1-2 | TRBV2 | CASSEVQGRYGYTF
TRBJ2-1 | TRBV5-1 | CASSDARATAEQFF
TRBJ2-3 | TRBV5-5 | CASSLQAGIVTDTQYF
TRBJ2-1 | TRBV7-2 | CASSAPGLALVNEQFF
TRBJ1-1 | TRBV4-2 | CASSQAGQGAPEAFF
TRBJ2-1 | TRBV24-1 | CATSGGTSGGNNEQFF
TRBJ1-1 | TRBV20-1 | CSASRDRNTEAFF
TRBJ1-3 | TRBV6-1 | CASSGYEPGNTIYF
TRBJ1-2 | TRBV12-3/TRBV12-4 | CASSPNPDYGYTF
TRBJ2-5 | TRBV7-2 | CASSRTGVQETQYF
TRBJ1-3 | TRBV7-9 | CASSLGHGNTIYF
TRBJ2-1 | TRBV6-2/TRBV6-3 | CASTPSAYNEQFF
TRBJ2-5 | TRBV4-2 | CASSQGERAQETQYF
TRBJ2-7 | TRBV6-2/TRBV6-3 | CASGEGDYEQYF